The clone carrying this T cell receptor (beta chain) showed up just a few times. The sample belongs to a study of PD-L1 blockade in urothelial cancer. As for time point: peripheral blood 6 weeks after treatment start. Using immunoSEQ multiplex PCR, the repertoire was profiled, and TCRdb retains in-frame clones only, with some absent. In the table there are around 47,000 clones, roughly four fifths of which are singletons. Germline V lookup: CDR1 MNHEY, CDR2 SMNVEV (reference sequence). The CDR3 has 14 residues. J was trimmed by 14 bases and V by 6 bases; bases with no gene match: 9. The origin of this receptor is a man aged 60 to 69 with urothelial cancer. The material was PBMCs, obtained around atezolizumab (anti-PD-L1) treatment. The rearrangement links TRBV27 to TRBJ1-6, with 11 bases fitting TRBD1. CDR3 DNA: TGTGCCAGCAGAGGGACAGGGGGAAGAAAGGCCCTCCACTTT. Translating gives CASRGTGGRKALHF.